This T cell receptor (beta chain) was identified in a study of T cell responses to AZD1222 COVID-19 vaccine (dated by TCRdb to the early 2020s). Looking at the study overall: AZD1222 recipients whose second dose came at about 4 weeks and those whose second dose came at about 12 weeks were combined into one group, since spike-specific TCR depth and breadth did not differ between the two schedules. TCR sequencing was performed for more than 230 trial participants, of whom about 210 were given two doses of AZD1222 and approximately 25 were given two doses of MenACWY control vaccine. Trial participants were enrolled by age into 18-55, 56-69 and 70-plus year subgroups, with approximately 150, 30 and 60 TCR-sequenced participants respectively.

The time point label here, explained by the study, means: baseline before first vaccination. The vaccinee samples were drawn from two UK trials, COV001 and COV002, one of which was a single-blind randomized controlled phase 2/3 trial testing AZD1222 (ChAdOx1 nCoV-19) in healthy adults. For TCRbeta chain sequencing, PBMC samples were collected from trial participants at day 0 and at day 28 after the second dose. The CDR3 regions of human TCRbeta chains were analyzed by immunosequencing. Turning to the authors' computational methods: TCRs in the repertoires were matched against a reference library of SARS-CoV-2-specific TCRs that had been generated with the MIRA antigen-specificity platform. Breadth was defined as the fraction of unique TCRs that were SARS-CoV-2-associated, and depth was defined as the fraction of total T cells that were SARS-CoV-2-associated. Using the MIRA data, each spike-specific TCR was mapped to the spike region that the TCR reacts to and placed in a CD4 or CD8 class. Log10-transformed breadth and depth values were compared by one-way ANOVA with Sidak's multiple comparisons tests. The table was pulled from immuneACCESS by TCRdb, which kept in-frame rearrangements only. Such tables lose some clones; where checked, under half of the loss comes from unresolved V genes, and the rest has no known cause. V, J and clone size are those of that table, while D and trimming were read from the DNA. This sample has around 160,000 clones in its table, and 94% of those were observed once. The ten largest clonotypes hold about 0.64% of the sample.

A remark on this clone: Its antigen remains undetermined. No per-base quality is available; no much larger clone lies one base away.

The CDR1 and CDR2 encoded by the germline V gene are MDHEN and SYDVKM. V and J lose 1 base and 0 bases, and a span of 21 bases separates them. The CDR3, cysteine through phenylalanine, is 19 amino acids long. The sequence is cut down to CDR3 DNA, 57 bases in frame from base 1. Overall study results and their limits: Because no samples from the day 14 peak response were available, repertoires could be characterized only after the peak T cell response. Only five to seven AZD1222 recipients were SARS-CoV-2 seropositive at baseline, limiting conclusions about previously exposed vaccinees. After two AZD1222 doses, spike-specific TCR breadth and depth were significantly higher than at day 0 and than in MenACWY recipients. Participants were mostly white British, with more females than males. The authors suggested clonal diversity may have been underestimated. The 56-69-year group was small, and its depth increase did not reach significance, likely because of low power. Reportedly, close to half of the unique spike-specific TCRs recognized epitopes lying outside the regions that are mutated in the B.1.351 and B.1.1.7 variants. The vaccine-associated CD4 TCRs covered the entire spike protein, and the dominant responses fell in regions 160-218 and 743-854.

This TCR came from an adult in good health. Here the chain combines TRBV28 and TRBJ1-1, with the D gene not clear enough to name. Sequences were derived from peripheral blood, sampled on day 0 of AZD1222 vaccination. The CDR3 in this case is CASSLLAHSKPHLNTEAFF. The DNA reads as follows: TGTGCCAGCAGTTTATTAGCGCATTCCAAACCGCACCTGAACACTGAAGCTTTCTTT.